This T cell receptor (beta chain) was retrieved from a study of radiotherapy plus CTLA-4 blockade in lung cancer. Looking at the study overall: Of the patients, 18% showed objective responses and 31% attained disease control. Findings and caveats of the study: Reports identified early blood T cell clone dynamics, with interferon-beta, as the best response predictor. TCR clones from tumors expanded in blood after radiotherapy plus ipilimumab.

Chemo-refractory metastatic non-small-cell lung cancer patients received focal radiation with ipilimumab CTLA-4 blockade. TCRdb's table, derived via immunoSEQ multiplex PCR, lists solely in-frame clones and lacks some. The sample shows fewer than 45,000 clones, around 85% of them seen only once. In germline, CDR1 is LGHNA, CDR2 YSLEER. The ends were cut back, 0 bases at V and 2 bases at J, with 12 bases in the middle. The CDR3 contains 16 residues. About this clone: Its antigen is unidentified.

V is TRBV4-3 and J is TRBJ2-3, with D possibly TRBD1 on 5 matching bases. The specimen was peripheral blood, collected from a patient treated with radiotherapy plus ipilimumab. The TCR sequence derives from a human donor with non-small cell lung cancer who had stable disease on radiotherapy plus ipilimumab. The DNA of the CDR3 is TGCGCCAGCAGCCAAGAAGGGCAGGGAAACACAGATACGCAGTATTTT. It yields the protein CASSQEGQGNTDTQYF.